The next 25 T cell receptor beta chains were all read from a single sample in a study of a mutant IDH1 vaccine in newly diagnosed glioma. The time point is: week 11, during vaccination. Topical imiquimod accompanied each vaccine dose, which consisted of 300 ug of mutant IDH1 20-mer peptide. TCRdb's table, derived via immunoSEQ multiplex PCR, lists solely in-frame clones and lacks some. The sample holds about 130,000 clones, around 80% seen once. These receptors' targets are unknown. Source: PBMCs, taken from a glioma patient whose treatment included an IDH1 peptide vaccine. These receptors were taken from a man aged 35 to 55 with glioma.

This clone has more than one count but fewer than ten. This chain joins TRBV9 and TRBJ1-1; D remains unclear. V was clipped by 0 bases and J by 0 bases, with 9 bases between them. The CDR3 spans 15 residues. Germline lookup yields CDR1 SGDLS and CDR2 YYNGEE. This CDR3 reads CASSVGGYMNTEAFF. CDR3 coding DNA: TGTGCCAGCAGCGTAGGAGGGTACATGAACACTGAAGCTTTCTTT.

The chain recombines TRBV9 with TRBJ2-1, with 8 bases lining up with TRBD2. This CDR3 is 15 amino acids long. J gave up 3 bases and V 4 bases, and 6 bases lay outside the gene matches. Germline V gene sequence: CDR1 SGDLS, CDR2 YYNGEE. CDR3 nucleotides: TGTGCCAGCAGCTTCCGGGGGGGCCTCTACAATGAGCAGTTCTTC. Translated, it gives CASSFRGGLYNEQFF. Full variable domain (missing parts from reference TRBV9 and TRBJ2-1): DSGVTQTPKHLITATGQRVTLRCSPRSGDLSVYWYQQSLDQGLQFLIQYYNGEERAKGNILERFSAQQFPDLHSELNLSSLELGDSALYFCASSFRGGLYNEQFFGPGTRLTVL.

This chain connects TRBV4-2 to TRBJ2-7; a weak D match, TRBD1 (6 bases). The CDR3 is made up of 15 amino acids. V lost 0 bases to trimming and J lost 2 bases, with 11 bases between them. Germline V gene lookup returns CDR1 LGHNA and CDR2 YNFKEQ. Here the CDR3 reads CASSQEVGAPYEQYF. In DNA form, the CDR3 reads TGTGCCAGCAGCCAAGAAGTGGGGGCCCCCTACGAGCAGTACTTC.

The chain employs TRBV7-9 and TRBJ2-7; the D gene is possibly TRBD2 (5 bases). This CDR3 contains 16 residues. CDR1 is SEHNR, CDR2 FQNEAQ, per germline (reference sequence). Trimming stripped 1 base from V and 2 bases from J, with 15 bases between. In nucleotides, the CDR3 is TGTGCCAGCAGCTTAGGGCCGGAACGGGGAACCTACGAGCAGTACTTC. This sequence encodes CASSLGPERGTYEQYF.

This clone was seen once. V usage is TRBV5-8 and J usage is TRBJ1-1; the D gene is possibly TRBD1 (5 bases). Germline V gene data show CDR1 as SGHTS and CDR2 as YDEGEE. Trimming pared 4 bases from V and 2 bases from J, leaving 18 bases between. There are 16 residues in the CDR3. Here the CDR3 reads CASSPFTGGINTEAFF. Written as DNA, the CDR3 is TGTGCCAGCAGCCCCTTTACCGGGGGAATCAACACTGAAGCTTTCTTT.

The chain carries TRBV30 and TRBJ1-6; 7 bases line up with TRBD1. The CDR3 loop spans 14 amino acids. Germline V lookup: CDR1 GTSNPN, CDR2 SVGIG (reference sequence). After removal of 6 bases from V and 3 bases from J, the junction contained 5 bases not matched to a gene. CDR3 loop: CACNRDSYNSPLHF. The CDR3 DNA is TGTGCCTGCAACCGGGACAGCTATAATTCACCCCTCCACTTT. The full variable domain, rest sourced from reference TRBV30 and TRBJ1-6, is SQTIHQWPATLVQPVGSPLSLECTVEGTSNPNLYWYRQAAGRGLQLLFYSVGIGQISSEVPQNLSASRPQDRQFILSSKKLLLSDSGFYLCACNRDSYNSPLHFGNGTRLTVT.

The CDR3 DNA is TGCAGCGTTCGGGATAGAACCACCTCCGGGGAGCTGTTTTTT. This encodes CSVRDRTTSGELFF. The chain recombines TRBV29-1 with TRBJ2-2; D might be TRBD2 (5 bases). The germline CDR1 and CDR2 sequences are SQVTM and ANQGSEA. This CDR3 region has 14 residues. V was pared by 5 bases and J by 6 bases, with 16 bases between.

V is TRBV20-1 and J is TRBJ2-3; tentative D call: TRBD2 (6 bases). Germline V gene sequence: CDR1 DFQATT, CDR2 SNEGSKA (reference sequence). Trimming stripped 7 bases from V and 4 bases from J, with 9 bases between. There are 11 residues in the CDR3. The CDR3 DNA sequence: TGCAGTGTGGCGGGACCAGATACGCAGTATTTT. This encodes CSVAGPDTQYF.

The rearrangement links TRBV7-6 to TRBJ1-5; D ambiguous. CDR1 is SGHVS, CDR2 FNYEAQ, per germline. This CDR3 has 14 amino acids. Trimming took 2 bases from V and 3 from J, leaving 8 bases between them. CDR3 bases: TGTGCCAGCAGCTTATCGGGGATCAATCAGCCCCAGCATTTT. It encodes CASSLSGINQPQHF.

This clone showed up just once. The chain uses TRBV9 and TRBJ2-5; TRBD1 might be the D (5 bases). This CDR3 spans 13 amino acids. V was cut by 4 bases and J by 5 bases, with 12 bases left in between. CDR1 SGDLS and CDR2 YYNGEE come from the germline V gene. In DNA, the CDR3 is TGTGCCAGCAGCCACAGGTACGGGGAGACCCAGTACTTC. It is translated as CASSHRYGETQYF.

The rearrangement links TRBV5-6 to TRBJ2-1; 9 bases are a match to TRBD1. CDR3 length equals 14 residues. The J segment lost 7 bases and the V segment lost 2 bases, leaving 4 bases of the junction unmatched. CDR1 and CDR2 from the germline V gene are SGHDT and YYEEEE. The CDR3 protein is CASSFGTGRNEQFF. The CDR3, as DNA: TGTGCCAGCAGCTTTGGGACAGGGCGGAATGAGCAGTTCTTC.

The rearrangement uses TRBV5-4 and TRBJ2-7; 11 bases align to TRBD1. CDR1 and CDR2 (germline): SGHNT, YYREEE (reference sequence). This CDR3 contains 16 residues. The junction had 11 bases not matched to a gene; V was cut back by 6 bases and J by 3 bases. The CDR3 nucleotides are TGTGCCAGCACCCGGACAGGGGGCGCCGACTACTACGAGCAGTACTTC. Amino acids: CASTRTGGADYYEQYF.

This chain uses TRBV19 with TRBJ1-2; no clear D. The CDR3 runs to 18 residues. The V and J ends lost 3 bases and 2 bases respectively, with 22 bases between them. CDR1 is LNHDA, CDR2 SQIVND, per germline (reference sequence). In nucleotides, the CDR3 is TGTGCCAGTAGTATTCATACCGGACGGATTAGGAAGAACTATGGCTACACCTTC. Translating it yields CASSIHTGRIRKNYGYTF.

The V and J genes are TRBV5-1 and TRBJ2-1; 16 nucleotides line up with TRBD2. Germline-derived CDR1 and CDR2 are SGHRS and YFSETQ. V gave up 2 bases and J gave up 11 bases; unmatched junction bases: 4. This CDR3 is 15 amino acids long. The CDR3 spells CASSFPGLAGGQQFF. CDR3 DNA: TGCGCCAGCAGCTTCCCGGGACTAGCGGGGGGGCAGCAGTTCTTC.

The count of this clone is one. This chain joins TRBV5-1 and TRBJ2-2; 8 bases agree with TRBD1. V shed 4 bases and J 7 bases; nucleotides not matched to a gene: 21. CDR3 length equals 19 residues. Per the germline V gene, CDR1 is SGHRS and CDR2 is YFSETQ. The DNA for the CDR3 is TGCGCCAGCAGCCCGACGAACCAGAGGACAGGGATGGTGCGCGGGGAGCTGTTTTTT. It codes for CASSPTNQRTGMVRGELFF.

In this sample, this clone turned up a few times. This CDR3 reads CASSQDGVSRGKNTEAFF. Here the CDR3 DNA reads TGCGCCAGCAGCCAAGATGGGGTCTCCAGAGGGAAGAACACTGAAGCTTTCTTT. The genes are TRBV4-3 and TRBJ1-1; D gene ambiguous. Germline CDR1 reads LGHNA; CDR2 reads YSLEER. Trimming cost V 0 bases and J 1 base, with 18 bases left between them. The CDR3 runs to 18 residues.

The chain carries TRBV9 and TRBJ1-1, with TRBD1 matching 7 bases. Germline CDR1 and CDR2: SGDLS and YYNGEE. After removal of 5 bases from V and 5 bases from J, the junction contained 9 bases not matched to a gene. The CDR3 has 14 amino acids. The chain's CDR3 is CASSRQTGTTEAFF. CDR3 DNA: TGTGCCAGCAGTCGACAGACAGGGACGACTGAAGCTTTCTTT.

This clone was seen a handful of times. This rearrangement joins TRBV11-2 to TRBJ2-2, with 10 bases identical to TRBD1. The CDR3 contains 14 residues. Germline loops: CDR1 SGHAT, CDR2 FQNNGV. J gave up 6 bases and V 5 bases, and 3 bases lay outside the gene matches. CDR3 residues: CASSLGQGAGELFF. The DNA for the CDR3 is TGTGCCAGCAGCCTAGGACAGGGGGCCGGGGAGCTGTTTTTT.

V usage is TRBV27 and J usage is TRBJ1-2; no reliable D call. This CDR3 region has 12 residues. Trimming cost V 4 bases and J 4 bases, with 7 bases left between them. Looked up from germline, CDR1 is MNHEY and CDR2 is SMNVEV (reference sequence). CDR3 residues: CASSSGVYGYTF. The CDR3 DNA follows: TGTGCCAGCAGTTCCGGGGTCTATGGCTACACCTTC.

V is TRBV2 and J is TRBJ1-3; D call uncertain. CDR3 length equals 11 residues. The V end was cut by 11 bases, the J end by 1 base, with 6 bases between. Germline values: CDR1 SNHLY, CDR2 FYNNEI. The CDR3 protein is CAPRSGNTIYF. The CDR3 region has the DNA TGTGCCCCCCGGTCTGGAAACACCATATATTTT. Full variable domain (remainder filled in from reference TRBV2 and TRBJ1-3): EPEVTQTPSHQVTQMGQEVILRCVPISNHLYFYWYRQILGQKVEFLVSFYNNEISEKSEIFDDQFSVERPDGSNFTLKIRSTKLEDSAMYFCAPRSGNTIYFGEGSWLTVV.

This sequence joins TRBV18 and TRBJ2-1; D is unresolved. CDR1 and CDR2 from the germline V gene are KGHSH and LQKENI. The ends were cut back, 3 bases at V and 9 bases at J, with 12 bases in the middle. This CDR3 contains 13 residues. CDR3 residues: CASSPGSRGEQFF. CDR3 bases: TGTGCCAGCTCACCGGGATCACGAGGTGAGCAGTTCTTC.

The J gene is TRBJ2-7, the V gene TRBV7-2, with no clear D. Trimming pared 6 bases from V and 0 bases from J, leaving 6 bases between. There are 12 residues in the CDR3. Germline CDR1 SGHTA, CDR2 FQGNSA. CDR3 in DNA: TGTGCCAGCAGGTCGGACTCCTACGAGCAGTACTTC. This gives the protein CASRSDSYEQYF.

V and J are TRBV7-2 and TRBJ2-1; no reliable D call. Germline V gene data show CDR1 as SGHTA and CDR2 as FQGNSA. This CDR3 comprises 12 residues. The V gene lost 0 bases and the J gene lost 9 bases, with 6 bases spanning the gap. The CDR3 sequence is CASSLALGEQFF. The CDR3 nucleotides are TGTGCCAGCAGCTTAGCCCTGGGTGAGCAGTTCTTC.

The V call is TRBV19, the J call TRBJ1-1; unclear D gene. The CDR3 contains 15 residues. Trimming stripped 5 bases from V and 11 bases from J, with 24 bases between. CDR1 and CDR2 from the germline V gene are LNHDA and SQIVND (reference sequence). In DNA, the CDR3 is TGTGCCAGTAGTCCACGGGCCGGCGCGAGAACGGGGGCTTTCTTT. Translating it yields CASSPRAGARTGAFF.

The rearrangement links TRBV7-2 to TRBJ1-1; no clear D gene. V lost 2 bases and J 3 bases, leaving 4 bases between the germline ends. The V gene's germline CDR1 is SGHTA and CDR2 FQGNSA. CDR3 length equals 12 residues. The CDR3 region is CASSLLYTEAFF. The CDR3 nucleotides read TGTGCCAGCAGCTTACTATACACTGAAGCTTTCTTT.